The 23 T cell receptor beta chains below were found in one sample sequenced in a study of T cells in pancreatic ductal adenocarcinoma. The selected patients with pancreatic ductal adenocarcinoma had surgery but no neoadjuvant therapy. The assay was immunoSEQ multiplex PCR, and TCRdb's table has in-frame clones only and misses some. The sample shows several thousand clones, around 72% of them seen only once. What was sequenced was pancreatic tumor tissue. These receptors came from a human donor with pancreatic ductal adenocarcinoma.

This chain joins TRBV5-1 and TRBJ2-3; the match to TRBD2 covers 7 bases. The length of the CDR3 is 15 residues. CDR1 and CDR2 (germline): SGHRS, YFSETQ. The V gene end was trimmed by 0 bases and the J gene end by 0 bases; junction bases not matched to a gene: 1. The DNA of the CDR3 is TGCGCCAGCAGCTTGGACGGGAGGAGCACAGATACGCAGTATTTT. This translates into CASSLDGRSTDTQYF.

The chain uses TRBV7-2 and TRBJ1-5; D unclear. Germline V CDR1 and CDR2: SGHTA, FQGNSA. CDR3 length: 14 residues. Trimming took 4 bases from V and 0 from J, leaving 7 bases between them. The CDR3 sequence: CASSYFGSNQPQHF. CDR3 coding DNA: TGTGCCAGCAGCTACTTCGGTAGCAATCAGCCCCAGCATTTT.

CDR3 in amino acids: CASSPPRGRAWTDTQYF. Here the CDR3 DNA reads TGCGCCAGCAGCCCCCCCCGCGGGAGGGCTTGGACAGATACGCAGTATTTT. The chain employs TRBV5-1 and TRBJ2-3, with 9 bases lining up with TRBD2. The CDR3 is made up of 17 amino acids. CDR1 is SGHRS and CDR2 is YFSETQ in the germline V gene. With V trimmed by 4 bases and J by 3 bases, 12 bases remained unmatched.

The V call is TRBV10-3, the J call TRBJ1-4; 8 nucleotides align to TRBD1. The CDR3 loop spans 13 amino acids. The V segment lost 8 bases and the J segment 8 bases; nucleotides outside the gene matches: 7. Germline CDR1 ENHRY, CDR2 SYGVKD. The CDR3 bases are TGTGCCATCGGCGACCACAGGGGGGAAAAACTGTTTTTT. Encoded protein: CAIGDHRGEKLFF.

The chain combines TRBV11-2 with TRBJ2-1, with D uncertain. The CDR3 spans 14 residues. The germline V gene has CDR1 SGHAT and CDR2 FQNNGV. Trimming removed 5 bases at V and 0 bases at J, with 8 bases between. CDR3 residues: CASSAVSSYNEQFF. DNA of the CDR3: TGTGCCAGCAGCGCGGTGAGCTCCTACAATGAGCAGTTCTTC.

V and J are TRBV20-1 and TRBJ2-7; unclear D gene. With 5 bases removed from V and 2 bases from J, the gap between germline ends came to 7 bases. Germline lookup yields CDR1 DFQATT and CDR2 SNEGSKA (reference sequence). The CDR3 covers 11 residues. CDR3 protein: CSAVFAYEQYF. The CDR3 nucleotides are TGCAGTGCTGTCTTCGCCTACGAGCAGTACTTC.

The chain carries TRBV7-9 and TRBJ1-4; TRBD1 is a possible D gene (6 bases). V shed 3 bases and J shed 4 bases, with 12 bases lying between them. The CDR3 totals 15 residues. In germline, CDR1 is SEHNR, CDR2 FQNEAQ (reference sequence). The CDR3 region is CASSFAGAVNEKLFF. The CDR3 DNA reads TGTGCCAGCAGCTTCGCAGGGGCCGTTAATGAAAAACTGTTTTTT.

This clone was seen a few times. CDR3 residues: CASSLADRGHEQYF. In DNA, the CDR3 is TGTGCCAGCAGCTTAGCGGACAGGGGCCACGAGCAGTACTTC. This sequence joins TRBV7-9 and TRBJ2-7; 9 positions agree with TRBD1. Germline V gives CDR1 SEHNR, CDR2 FQNEAQ (reference sequence). The CDR3 covers 14 residues. V trimming: 0 bases; J trimming: 5 bases; junction bases outside the gene matches: 2.

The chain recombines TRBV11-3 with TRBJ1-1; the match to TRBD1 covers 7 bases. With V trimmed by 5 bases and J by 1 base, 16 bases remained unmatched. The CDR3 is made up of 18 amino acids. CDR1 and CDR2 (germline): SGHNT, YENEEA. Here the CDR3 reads CASSLSRLGGTANTEAFF. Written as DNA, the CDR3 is TGTGCCAGCAGCCTCTCCCGGTTGGGTGGGACAGCGAACACTGAAGCTTTCTTT.

The CDR3 region is CASSPDGSYGYTF. Written as DNA, the CDR3 is TGTGCCAGCAGCCCGGACGGAAGTTATGGCTACACCTTC. The V and J genes are TRBV4-2 and TRBJ1-2; D is uncertain. The V and J ends lost 4 bases and 5 bases respectively, with 11 bases between them. This CDR3 is built from 13 residues. Germline CDR1 reads LGHNA; CDR2 reads YNFKEQ.

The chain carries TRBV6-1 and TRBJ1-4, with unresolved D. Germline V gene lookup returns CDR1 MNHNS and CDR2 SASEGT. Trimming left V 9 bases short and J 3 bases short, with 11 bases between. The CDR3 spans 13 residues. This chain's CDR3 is CASGRVSNEKLFF. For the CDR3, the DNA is TGTGCCAGTGGGCGAGTCTCTAATGAAAAACTGTTTTTT.

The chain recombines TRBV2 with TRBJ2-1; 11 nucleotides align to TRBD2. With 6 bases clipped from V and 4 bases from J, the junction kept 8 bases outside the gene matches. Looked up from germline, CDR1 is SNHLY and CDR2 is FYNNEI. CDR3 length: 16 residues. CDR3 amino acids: CASSGQGLADYNEQFF. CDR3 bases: TGTGCCAGCAGCGGCCAGGGACTAGCGGATTACAATGAGCAGTTCTTC.

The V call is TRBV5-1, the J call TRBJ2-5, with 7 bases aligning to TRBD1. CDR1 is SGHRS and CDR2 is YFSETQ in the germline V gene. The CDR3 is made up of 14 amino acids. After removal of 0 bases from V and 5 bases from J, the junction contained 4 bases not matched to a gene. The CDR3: CASSLGGGRETQYF. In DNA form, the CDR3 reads TGCGCCAGCAGCTTGGGAGGGGGCAGGGAGACCCAGTACTTC.

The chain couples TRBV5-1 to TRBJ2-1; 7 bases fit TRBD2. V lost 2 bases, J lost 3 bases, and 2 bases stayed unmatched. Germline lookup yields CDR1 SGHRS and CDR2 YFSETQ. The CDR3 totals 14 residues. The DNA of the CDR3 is TGCGCCAGCAGCTTCGGACTAGACTACAATGAGCAGTTCTTC. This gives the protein CASSFGLDYNEQFF.

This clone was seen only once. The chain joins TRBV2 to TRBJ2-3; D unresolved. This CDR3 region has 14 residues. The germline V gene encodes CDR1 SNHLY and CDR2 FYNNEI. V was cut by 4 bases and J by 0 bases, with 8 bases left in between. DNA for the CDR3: TGTGCCAGCAGTGGAGGCCGGAGCACAGATACGCAGTATTTT. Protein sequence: CASSGGRSTDTQYF. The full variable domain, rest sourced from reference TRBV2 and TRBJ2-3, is EPEVTQTPSHQVTQMGQEVILRCVPISNHLYFYWYRQILGQKVEFLVSFYNNEISEKSEIFDDQFSVERPDGSNFTLKIRSTKLEDSAMYFCASSGGRSTDTQYFGPGTRLTVL.

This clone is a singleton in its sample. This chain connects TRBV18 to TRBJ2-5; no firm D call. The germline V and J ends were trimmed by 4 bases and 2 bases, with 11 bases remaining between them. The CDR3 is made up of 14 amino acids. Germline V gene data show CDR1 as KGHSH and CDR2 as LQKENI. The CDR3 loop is CASSRSSGQETQYF. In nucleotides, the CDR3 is TGTGCCAGCTCACGATCTTCGGGTCAAGAGACCCAGTACTTC. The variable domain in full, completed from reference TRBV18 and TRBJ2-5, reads NAGVMQNPRHLVRRRGQEARLRCSPMKGHSHVYWYRQLPEEGLKFMVYLQKENIIDESGMPKERFSAEFPKEGPSILRIQQVVRGDSAAYFCASSRSSGQETQYFGPGTRLLVL.

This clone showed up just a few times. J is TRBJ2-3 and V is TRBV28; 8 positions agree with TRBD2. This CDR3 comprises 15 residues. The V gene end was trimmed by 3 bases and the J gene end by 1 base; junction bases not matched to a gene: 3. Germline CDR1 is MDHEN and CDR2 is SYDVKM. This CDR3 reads CASSFQTSGTDTQYF. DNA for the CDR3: TGTGCCAGCAGTTTTCAGACTAGCGGCACAGATACGCAGTATTTT.

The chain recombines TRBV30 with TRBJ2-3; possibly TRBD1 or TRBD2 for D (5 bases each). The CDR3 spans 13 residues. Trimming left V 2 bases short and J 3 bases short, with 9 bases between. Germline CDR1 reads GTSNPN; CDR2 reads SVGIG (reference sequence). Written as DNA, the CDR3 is TGTGCCTGGAGTCGGGGCGATACAGATACGCAGTATTTT. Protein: CAWSRGDTDTQYF.

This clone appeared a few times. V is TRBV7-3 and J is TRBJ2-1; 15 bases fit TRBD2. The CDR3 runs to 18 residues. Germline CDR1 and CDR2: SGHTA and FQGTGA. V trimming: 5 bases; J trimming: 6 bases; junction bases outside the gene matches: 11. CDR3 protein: CASSIAGTSGRLGNEQFF. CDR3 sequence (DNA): TGTGCCAGCAGCATCGCCGGGACTAGCGGGAGGCTAGGCAATGAGCAGTTCTTC.

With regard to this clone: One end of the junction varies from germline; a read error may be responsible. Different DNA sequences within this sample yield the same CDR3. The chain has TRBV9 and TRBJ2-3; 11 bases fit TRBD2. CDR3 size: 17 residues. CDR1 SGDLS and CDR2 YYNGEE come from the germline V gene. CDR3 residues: CASSVGLAVGWTDTQYF. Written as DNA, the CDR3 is TGTGCCAGTAGCGTGGGACTAGCGGTAGGGTGGACAGATACGCAGTATTTT.

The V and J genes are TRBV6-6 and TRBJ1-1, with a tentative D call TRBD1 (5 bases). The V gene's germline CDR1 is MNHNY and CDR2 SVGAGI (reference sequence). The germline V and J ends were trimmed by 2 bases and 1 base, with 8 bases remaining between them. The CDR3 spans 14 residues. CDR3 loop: CASSYGGQNTEAFF. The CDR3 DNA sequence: TGTGCCAGCAGTTACGGGGGTCAGAACACTGAAGCTTTCTTT.

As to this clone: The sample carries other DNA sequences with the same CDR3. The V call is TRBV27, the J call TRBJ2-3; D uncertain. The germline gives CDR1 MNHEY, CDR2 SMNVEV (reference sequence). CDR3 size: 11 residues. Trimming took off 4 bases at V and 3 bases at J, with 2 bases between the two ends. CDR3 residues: CASSSTDTQYF. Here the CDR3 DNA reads TGTGCCAGCAGTTCGACAGATACGCAGTATTTT.

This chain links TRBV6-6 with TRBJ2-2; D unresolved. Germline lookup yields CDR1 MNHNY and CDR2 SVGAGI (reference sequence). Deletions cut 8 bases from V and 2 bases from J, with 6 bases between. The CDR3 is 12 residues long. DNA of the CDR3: TGTGCCAGCTCGGCAAACACCGGGGAGCTGTTTTTT. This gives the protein CASSANTGELFF.